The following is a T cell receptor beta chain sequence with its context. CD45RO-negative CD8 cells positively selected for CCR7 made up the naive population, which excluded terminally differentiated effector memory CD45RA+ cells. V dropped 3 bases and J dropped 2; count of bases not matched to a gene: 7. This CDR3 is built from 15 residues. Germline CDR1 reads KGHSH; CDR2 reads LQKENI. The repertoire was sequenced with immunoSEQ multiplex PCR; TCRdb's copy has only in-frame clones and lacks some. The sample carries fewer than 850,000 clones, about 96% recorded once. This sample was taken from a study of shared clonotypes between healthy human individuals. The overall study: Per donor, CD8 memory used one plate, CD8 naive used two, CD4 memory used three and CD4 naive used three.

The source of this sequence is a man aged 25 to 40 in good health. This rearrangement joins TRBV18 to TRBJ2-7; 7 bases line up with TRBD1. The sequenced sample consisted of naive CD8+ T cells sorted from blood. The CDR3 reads CASSPTGTVTYEQYF. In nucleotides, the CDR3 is TGTGCCAGCTCACCCACCGGGACAGTGACCTACGAGCAGTACTTC.